This entry lists 17 T cell receptor beta chains sequenced from one sample in a study of blood T cell repertoires in COVID-19. Profiled with immunoSEQ multiplex PCR; TCRdb holds only in-frame clones, not every one. The sample has about 360,000 clones, approximately 86% seen once. Sequencing was done on a sample of PBMCs or T cells enriched from blood (not recorded which). These receptors were collected from a woman aged 35 to 49 with acute COVID-19.

DNA of the CDR3: TGTGCCAGCAGGCCGACAGGATTCGATGGTGAAAAACTGTTTTTT. It encodes CASRPTGFDGEKLFF. The rearrangement links TRBV6-5 to TRBJ1-4; TRBD1 might be the D (6 bases). The CDR3 totals 15 residues. Germline V gene sequence: CDR1 MNHEY, CDR2 SVGAGI. The ends were cut back, 6 bases at V and 7 bases at J, with 18 bases in the middle.

This rearrangement joins TRBV25-1 to TRBJ1-1; the D is unclear. CDR1 and CDR2 from the germline V gene are MGHDK and SYGVNS. The ends were cut back, 1 base at V and 5 bases at J, with 8 bases in the middle. The length of the CDR3 is 13 residues. In DNA form, the CDR3 reads TGTGCCAGCAGTGAATCCGGGAATACTGAAGCTTTCTTT. Residues: CASSESGNTEAFF.

This clone was detected only a few times. The chain recombines TRBV19 with TRBJ2-3; D is undetermined. This CDR3 region has 14 residues. CDR1 is LNHDA and CDR2 is SQIVND in the germline V gene (reference sequence). V lost 5 bases and J lost 3, with 12 bases in between. CDR3 protein: CASSDLDWTDTQYF. The CDR3 DNA sequence: TGTGCCAGTAGTGACCTCGACTGGACAGATACGCAGTATTTT.

The chain recombines TRBV20-1 with TRBJ2-1; possibly TRBD2 for D (5 bases). The CDR3 runs to 11 residues. The germline gives CDR1 DFQATT, CDR2 SNEGSKA (reference sequence). The CDR3 is CSGGRTRHQFF. The CDR3 nucleotides are TGCAGCGGTGGACGGACTCGGCATCAGTTCTTC.

This clone was seen just once. The chain employs TRBV5-4 and TRBJ2-3; 7 nucleotides align to TRBD1. Germline-derived CDR1 and CDR2 are SGHNT and YYREEE (reference sequence). The CDR3 has 16 amino acids. The J segment lost 2 bases and the V segment lost 4 bases, leaving 10 bases of the junction unmatched. The CDR3 DNA sequence: TGTGCCAGCAGCCCTTATAGGGGGCGAAACACAGATACGCAGTATTTT. Translated: CASSPYRGRNTDTQYF.

The chain couples TRBV4-1 to TRBJ1-2; perhaps TRBD1 as D (6 bases). V was clipped by 0 bases and J by 4 bases, with 15 bases between them. Germline V lookup: CDR1 MGHRA, CDR2 YSYEKL. This CDR3 spans 16 amino acids. In DNA, the CDR3 is TGCGCCAGCAGCCAAGATCAACAGGGATTCGGCTATGGCTACACCTTC. Translated: CASSQDQQGFGYGYTF.

The chain combines TRBV24-1 with TRBJ2-5, with 8 bases that match TRBD1. The CDR3 totals 16 residues. V was clipped by 4 bases and J by 5 bases; unmatched bases: 11. CDR1 is KGHDR, CDR2 SFDVKD, per germline. CDR3 amino acids: CATSDRQDRVEETQYF. As DNA, the CDR3 is TGTGCCACCAGTGACCGGCAGGACAGGGTGGAGGAGACCCAGTACTTC.

The V and J genes are TRBV5-1 and TRBJ2-2; the D is unclear. Germline CDR1 reads SGHRS; CDR2 reads YFSETQ. The V end lost 4 bases, the J end lost 7 bases, and 8 bases lay between the germline ends. The CDR3 has 12 amino acids. CDR3 region: CASSHTIGELFF. In nucleotides, the CDR3 is TGCGCCAGCAGCCACACAATCGGGGAGCTGTTTTTT.

The chain uses TRBV9 and TRBJ2-7; a weak D match, TRBD1 (5 bases). V lost 4 bases, J lost 6 bases, and 14 bases lay in between. Germline V gene data show CDR1 as SGDLS and CDR2 as YYNGEE. The CDR3 is 13 amino acids. The CDR3 here is CASSIGGRGEQYF. The CDR3 DNA follows: TGTGCCAGCAGCATAGGTGGAAGGGGCGAGCAGTACTTC.

This clone has a count of ten or more. The rearrangement uses TRBV18 and TRBJ1-3; no clear D gene. This CDR3 spans 11 amino acids. CDR1 is KGHSH, CDR2 LQKENI, per germline. The V and J ends lost 2 bases and 7 bases respectively, with 3 bases between them. The CDR3 coding sequence is TGTGCCAGCTCACCAGGCAACACCATATATTTT. As protein: CASSPGNTIYF.

The sample holds one count of this clone. The V call is TRBV19, the J call TRBJ1-2; 8 bases map to TRBD1. The length of the CDR3 is 15 residues. CDR1 is LNHDA, CDR2 SQIVND, per germline (reference sequence). Trimming at V came to 4 bases and at J to 7 bases, leaving 11 bases not matched to a gene. The CDR3 protein is CASSTPGQAGLGYTF. The CDR3 region has the DNA TGTGCCAGTAGTACACCGGGACAGGCGGGTCTTGGCTACACCTTC.

The chain couples TRBV11-2 to TRBJ1-1; D gene unclear. Germline CDR1 reads SGHAT; CDR2 reads FQNNGV. Trimming removed 3 bases at V and 1 base at J, with 18 bases between. The CDR3 runs to 17 residues. CDR3 DNA sequence: TGTGCCAGCAGCTTTGTTATTTCTTACAGACAGAACACTGAAGCTTTCTTT. Its translation is CASSFVISYRQNTEAFF.

This clone was counted a single time. V is TRBV24-1 and J is TRBJ2-2; D is ambiguous. The length of the CDR3 is 16 residues. Per germline, CDR1 KGHDR and CDR2 SFDVKD. V lost 5 bases, J lost 4 bases, and 16 bases lay in between. Here the CDR3 DNA reads TGTGCCACCAGTGCCTCCGGAGTGAAATCCACCGGGGAGCTGTTTTTT. Translation: CATSASGVKSTGELFF.

V usage is TRBV3-1 (or the pseudogene TRBV3-2) and J usage is TRBJ2-3; no clear D gene. CDR3 size: 13 residues. Between the trimmed V and J ends, which lost 0 bases and 2 bases, there was a span of 3 bases. The germline V gene encodes CDR1 LGHDT and CDR2 YNNKEL (reference sequence). CDR3 amino acids: CASSQEYTDTQYF. CDR3 sequence (DNA): TGTGCCAGCAGCCAAGAATACACAGATACGCAGTATTTT.

The chain uses TRBV5-4 and TRBJ1-1; the match to TRBD1 covers 7 bases. The V and J ends lost 4 bases and 3 bases, in that order; junction bases with no gene match: 6. Germline V gene sequence: CDR1 SGHNT, CDR2 YYREEE (reference sequence). CDR3 length: 14 amino acids. CDR3 sequence (DNA): TGTGCCAGCAGCGGACGACAGGGTGACACTGAAGCTTTCTTT. Amino acid sequence: CASSGRQGDTEAFF. The full variable domain, in which reference TRBV5-4 and TRBJ1-1 provide the parts outside the CDR3, is ETGVTQSPTHLIKTRGQQVTLRCSSQSGHNTVSWYQQALGQGPQFIFQYYREEENGRGNFPPRFSGLQFPNYSSELNVNALELDDSALYLCASSGRQGDTEAFFGQGTRLTVV.

The J gene is TRBJ1-5, the V gene TRBV27; unclear D gene. This CDR3 has 14 amino acids. The germline gives CDR1 MNHEY, CDR2 SMNVEV (reference sequence). Deletions cut 3 bases from V and 0 bases from J, with 6 bases between. CDR3 DNA sequence: TGTGCCAGCAGTTTTGCGGATAGCAATCAGCCCCAGCATTTT. This sequence encodes CASSFADSNQPQHF.

This chain links TRBV2 with TRBJ2-3; tentative D call: TRBD2 (6 bases). The V end was cut by 3 bases, the J end by 4 bases, with 14 bases between. The CDR3 contains 15 residues. Germline V gene data show CDR1 as SNHLY and CDR2 as FYNNEI. In nucleotides, the CDR3 is TGTGCCAGCAGTGATATTCCAGGGAGGCCAGATACGCAGTATTTT. This encodes CASSDIPGRPDTQYF.